The TCR beta chain described here comes from a study of CD8 T cells in Susac syndrome. Trimming removed 4 bases from V and 4 bases from J, with 7 bases in between. This CDR3 contains 12 residues. CDR1 is SEHNR and CDR2 is FQNEAQ in the germline V gene (reference sequence). This clonotype was observed a few times. CD8+ and CD4+ blood T cells underwent TCR beta sequencing. Through negative isolation, CD4+ and CD8+ T cells were obtained, while TEMRA cells were enriched using FACS. Reverse transcription of roughly 0.45 to 1 ug RNA used random hexamers. It was immunoSEQ multiplex PCR that amplified TCR beta CDR3 across 54 Vbeta and 13 Jbeta. TCRdb re-called the immunoSEQ multiplex PCR reads through MiXCR, storing one row per CDR3 protein. This sample has about 300,000 distinct CDR3 sequences, with 89% found just once.

Sequencing input: CD8+ T cells from PBMCs. The clonotype was recovered from a human donor with multiple sclerosis. The gene calls are TRBV7-9 and TRBJ1-2, with D possibly TRBD1 on 5 matching bases. The CDR3 region has the DNA TGTGCCAGCAGCTCGGGGCCCTATGGCTACACCTTC. This codes for CASSSGPYGYTF. The full variable domain, with the rest looked up from reference TRBV7-9 and TRBJ1-2, is DTGVSQNPRHKITKRGQNVTFRCDPISEHNRLYWYRQTLGQGPEFLTYFQNEAQLEKSRLLSDRFSAERPKGSFSTLEIQRTEQGDSAMYLCASSSGPYGYTFGSGTRLTVV.